This T cell receptor (beta chain) was sequenced in a study of blood T cell repertoires in COVID-19. Study information: Researchers got acute and convalescent COVID-19 samples from the United States, Italy and Spain.

The CDR3 covers 12 residues. Trimming removed 6 bases from V and 3 bases from J, with 9 bases in between. Method: immunoSEQ multiplex PCR; TCRdb's copy keeps in-frame clones and lacks some. The sample yields about 170,000 clones, roughly 90% seen once. This chain uses TRBV12-3 or TRBV12-4 with TRBJ2-7; a weak D match, TRBD2 (6 bases). Sequences were obtained from peripheral blood. This receptor was taken from a man aged 18 to 30 with COVID-19, enrolled during active disease. The CDR3 sequence: CASRLGGYEQYF. The CDR3 bases are TGTGCCAGCAGGCTGGGGGGCTACGAGCAGTACTTC.